The 20 T cell receptor beta chains reported below all come from one sample, sequenced in a study of blood T cell repertoires in COVID-19. The protocol was immunoSEQ multiplex PCR, while the TCRdb copy is restricted to in-frame clones and leaves out a portion. The sample lists 200,000 or so clones; 65% to 85% were seen once. The sample taken for sequencing was PBMCs or T cells enriched from blood (not recorded which). All receptors derive from a woman in her forties with acute COVID-19.

The chain carries TRBV30 and TRBJ1-5, with D tentatively TRBD1 (5 bases). Trimming took 2 bases from V and 5 from J, leaving 13 bases between them. The germline V gene encodes CDR1 GTSNPN and CDR2 SVGIG (reference sequence). This CDR3 contains 14 residues. CDR3: CAWSSGAGHQPQHF. The CDR3 DNA reads as TGTGCCTGGAGTTCGGGAGCAGGGCATCAGCCCCAGCATTTT. Together with reference TRBV30 and TRBJ1-5, the CDR3 gives the full variable domain: SQTIHQWPATLVQPVGSPLSLECTVEGTSNPNLYWYRQAAGRGLQLLFYSVGIGQISSEVPQNLSASRPQDRQFILSSKKLLLSDSGFYLCAWSSGAGHQPQHFGDGTRLSIL.

This chain uses TRBV6-2 or TRBV6-3 with TRBJ1-2; weak D call: TRBD1 (6 bases). This CDR3 has 14 amino acids. V was cut by 5 bases and J by 4 bases, with 14 bases left in between. Germline V lookup: CDR1 MNHEY, CDR2 SVGEGT. The CDR3: CASSRPTGGYGYTF. CDR3 DNA sequence: TGTGCCAGCAGTCGCCCGACAGGTGGCTATGGCTACACCTTC.

The rearrangement uses TRBV11-2 and TRBJ1-4; D perhaps matches TRBD1 (6 bases). The germline V gene encodes CDR1 SGHAT and CDR2 FQNNGV. Trimming left V 5 bases short and J 4 bases short, with 11 bases between. This CDR3 spans 14 amino acids. DNA for the CDR3: TGTGCCAGCAGCCTGACAGGATATAATGAAAAACTGTTTTTT. Amino acid sequence: CASSLTGYNEKLFF.

CDR3 in DNA: TGTGCCAGTAGTATAGGCCGGGACAGGGGGCTTGGCTACACCTTC. This gives the protein CASSIGRDRGLGYTF. This sequence joins TRBV19 and TRBJ1-2; 12 nucleotides agree with TRBD1. The CDR3 contains 15 residues. Trimming at V came to 1 base and at J to 7 bases, leaving 4 bases not matched to a gene. The germline V gene has CDR1 LNHDA and CDR2 SQIVND (reference sequence).

V usage is TRBV27 and J usage is TRBJ2-2, with 9 bases identical to TRBD1. In germline, CDR1 is MNHEY, CDR2 SMNVEV (reference sequence). The CDR3 is 16 residues long. The junction had 5 bases not matched to a gene; V was cut back by 5 bases and J by 1 base. This chain's CDR3 is CASSPPGQGNTGELFF. Written as DNA, the CDR3 is TGTGCCAGCAGTCCACCGGGACAGGGGAACACCGGGGAGCTGTTTTTT.

The chain recombines TRBV20-1 with TRBJ1-2; TRBD1 is a possible D gene (6 bases). The CDR3 sequence is 14 residues long. Trimming stripped 3 bases from V and 2 bases from J, with 13 bases between. The germline gives CDR1 DFQATT, CDR2 SNEGSKA (reference sequence). CDR3 loop: CSASQAGANYGYTF. DNA for the CDR3: TGCAGTGCTAGTCAGGCAGGGGCCAACTATGGCTACACCTTC.

The sample holds many counts of this clone. The chain couples TRBV29-1 to TRBJ2-1, with D perhaps matching TRBD2 (7 bases). V was pared by 6 bases and J by 5 bases, with 14 bases between. Germline values: CDR1 SQVTM, CDR2 ANQGSEA. CDR3 size: 13 residues. DNA of the CDR3: TGCAGCGTGCGGGGGCGGGTTCACAATGAGCAGTTCTTC. It translates to CSVRGRVHNEQFF.

The V gene is TRBV27, the J gene TRBJ2-3; 7 bases line up with TRBD1. This CDR3 has 16 residues. After removal of 6 bases from V and 4 bases from J, the junction contained 13 bases not matched to a gene. Germline loops: CDR1 MNHEY, CDR2 SMNVEV (reference sequence). CDR3 residues: CASSPPRLQGSDTQYF. The CDR3 coding sequence is TGTGCCAGCAGCCCTCCGAGACTACAGGGGTCAGATACGCAGTATTTT.

The genes are TRBV12-3 or TRBV12-4 and TRBJ2-6, with D unclear. The ends were cut back, 6 bases at V and 3 bases at J, with 6 bases in the middle. The CDR3 covers 13 residues. The CDR3 protein is CASRSSGANVLTF. DNA for the CDR3: TGTGCCAGCAGGTCTAGTGGGGCCAACGTCCTGACTTTC.

The genes are TRBV6-4 and TRBJ1-5; 10 positions agree with TRBD1. Unmatched junction bases numbered 3, after V lost 0 bases and J lost 4 bases. Germline V CDR1 and CDR2: MRHNA, SNTAGT. The CDR3 runs to 16 residues. The DNA for the CDR3 is TGTGCCAGCAGTGACTCCCCGGGACAGGGGAATCAGCCCCAGCATTTT. Protein product: CASSDSPGQGNQPQHF.

The chain employs TRBV10-3 and TRBJ1-2; TRBD1 agrees at 7 bases. Germline V CDR1 and CDR2: ENHRY, SYGVKD. Trimming removed 2 bases from V and 7 bases from J; junction bases left unmatched: 4. This CDR3 is built from 13 residues. CDR3 loop: CAISEGTASGYTF. The CDR3 DNA follows: TGTGCCATCAGTGAGGGGACAGCTTCTGGCTACACCTTC.

V gene TRBV30 combines with J gene TRBJ2-6; 7 nucleotides align to TRBD2. Germline CDR1 is GTSNPN and CDR2 is SVGIG (reference sequence). This CDR3 is built from 15 residues. V trimming: 5 bases; J trimming: 0 bases; junction bases outside the gene matches: 4. Here the CDR3 DNA reads TGTGCCTGGGGCGGGAGAGTCTCTGGGGCCAACGTCCTGACTTTC. Translation gives CAWGGRVSGANVLTF.

The gene calls are TRBV27 and TRBJ2-1, with TRBD1 as a possible D gene (6 bases). The CDR3 contains 14 residues. Germline V lookup: CDR1 MNHEY, CDR2 SMNVEV (reference sequence). The ends were cut back, 3 bases at V and 6 bases at J, with 12 bases in the middle. The CDR3 nucleotides are TGTGCCAGCAGTTTTGGGGGCGGTATCAATGAGCAGTTCTTC. Its protein is CASSFGGGINEQFF.

The V and J genes are TRBV3-1 (or the pseudogene TRBV3-2) and TRBJ1-5; D possibly corresponds to TRBD1 (5 bases). With 0 bases removed from V and 9 bases from J, the gap between germline ends came to 15 bases. Germline assignment: CDR1 LGHDT and CDR2 YNNKEL (reference sequence). The CDR3 loop spans 15 amino acids. This CDR3 reads CASSQDNPGVGPQHF. CDR3 DNA: TGTGCCAGCAGCCAAGACAACCCGGGGGTAGGGCCCCAGCATTTT.

The rearrangement uses TRBV28 and TRBJ2-2, with D tentatively TRBD1 (6 bases). The CDR3 spans 15 residues. Per the germline V gene, CDR1 is MDHEN and CDR2 is SYDVKM. The ends were cut back, 2 bases at V and 5 bases at J, with 12 bases in the middle. The CDR3: CASSLTGHWTGELFF. CDR3 nucleotides: TGTGCCAGCAGTTTAACGGGACATTGGACCGGGGAGCTGTTTTTT.

V usage is TRBV6-5 and J usage is TRBJ2-1; no reliable D call. V lost 6 bases, J lost 8 bases, and 11 bases lay in between. This CDR3 comprises 12 residues. Germline CDR1 and CDR2: MNHEY and SVGAGI. CDR3 residues: CASRAPGDEQFF. DNA for the CDR3: TGTGCCAGCAGGGCCCCGGGTGATGAGCAGTTCTTC.

The chain employs TRBV5-1 and TRBJ2-2; 9 nucleotides align to TRBD2. The CDR3 has 15 amino acids. Unmatched junction bases numbered 4, after V lost 5 bases and J lost 2 bases. Germline V gives CDR1 SGHRS, CDR2 YFSETQ. The CDR3 sequence: CASRPAGGNTGELFF. CDR3 sequence (DNA): TGCGCCAGCAGACCAGCGGGGGGAAACACCGGGGAGCTGTTTTTT.

CDR3 sequence reads: CASSIGTGTGGNEQFF. In DNA, the CDR3 is TGTGCCAGTAGTATAGGGACCGGGACAGGGGGCAATGAGCAGTTCTTC. This chain uses TRBV19 with TRBJ2-1, with 11 bases lining up with TRBD1. The CDR3 consists of 16 residues. Germline assignment: CDR1 LNHDA and CDR2 SQIVND (reference sequence). The ends lost 1 base at V and 6 bases at J; junction bases unmatched: 5.

The gene calls are TRBV19 and TRBJ1-2; D possibly corresponds to TRBD1 (5 bases). Between the trimmed V and J ends, which lost 2 bases and 7 bases, there was a span of 5 bases. The CDR3 covers 11 residues. Germline lookup yields CDR1 LNHDA and CDR2 SQIVND (reference sequence). CDR3 sequence reads: CASSIQGGYTF. DNA of the CDR3: TGTGCCAGTAGTATACAGGGTGGCTACACCTTC.

This clone was picked up one time. The CDR3 DNA reads as TGTGCCACCAGTTCGTCTGGACAGGGCCAAGAGACCCAGTACTTC. Translated, it gives CATSSSGQGQETQYF. The rearrangement links TRBV24-1 to TRBJ2-5, with TRBD1 identical over 8 bases. Looked up from germline, CDR1 is KGHDR and CDR2 is SFDVKD. CDR3 length: 15 amino acids. After removal of 6 bases from V and 1 base from J, the junction contained 6 bases not matched to a gene.